The next 21 T cell receptor beta chains were all read from a single sample in a study of T cell clonotyping in hematopoietic cell transplantation (dated by TCRdb to the early 2020s). Library construction relied on the immunoSEQ multiplex PCR assay. TCRdb re-hosts the immuneACCESS table, in-frame sequences only. Its copies lack some clones; in the studies checked, an unresolved V gene accounts for under half of them, and the cause for the rest is not known. The sample table contains about 43,000 clones; only one count was recorded for around 96% of them. Of the sample, about 0.91% is held by the ten largest clones. Sequences were obtained from peripheral blood mononuclear cells. The receptors were gathered from a man aged 30 to 39 in good health. Some clones in this sample may be carry-over from other donors' samples.

V is TRBV11-2 and J is TRBJ2-5; D is unresolved. Germline V gene lookup returns CDR1 SGHAT and CDR2 FQNNGV. V lost 5 bases, J lost 2 bases, and 12 bases lay in between. This CDR3 has 14 amino acids. CDR3 coding DNA: TGTGCCAGCAGCCCAGGAGTTAGACAAGAGACCCAGTACTTC. This sequence encodes CASSPGVRQETQYF. The full variable domain, its missing parts supplied by reference TRBV11-2 and TRBJ2-5, is EAGVAQSPRYKIIEKRQSVAFWCNPISGHATLYWYQQILGQGPKLLIQFQNNGVVDDSQLPKDRFSAERLKGVDSTLKIQPAKLEDSAVYLCASSPGVRQETQYFGPGTRLLVL.

This clone has just one count. The V and J genes are TRBV28 and TRBJ2-5, with a possible D match to TRBD2 (6 bases). In germline, CDR1 is MDHEN, CDR2 SYDVKM. This CDR3 is built from 15 residues. V was clipped by 1 base and J by 5 bases, with 14 bases between them. The CDR3: CASSLSLLGRETQYF. DNA of the CDR3: TGTGCCAGCAGTTTATCCCTCCTGGGGAGGGAGACCCAGTACTTC.

The J gene is TRBJ2-3, the V gene TRBV19, with D perhaps TRBD1 (6 bases). Germline values: CDR1 LNHDA, CDR2 SQIVND (reference sequence). CDR3 length equals 17 residues. Trimming took off 3 bases at V and 6 bases at J, with 22 bases between the two ends. The CDR3 nucleotides are TGTGCCAGTAGTATGGGGTATGGCGGCACGAGGGGGGATACGCAGTATTTT. It yields the protein CASSMGYGGTRGDTQYF.

The V and J genes are TRBV6-1 and TRBJ2-7, with TRBD1 matching over 10 bases. The ends lost 7 bases at V and 6 bases at J; junction bases unmatched: 6. CDR3 length equals 13 residues. The V gene's germline CDR1 is MNHNS and CDR2 SASEGT. In DNA, the CDR3 is TGTGCCAGCAACCGACAGGGGGCAGGCGAGCAGTACTTC. Translating gives CASNRQGAGEQYF.

The CDR3 sequence: CASSLREGRVNEQFF. The DNA for the CDR3 is TGTGCCAGCAGCTTAAGGGAGGGCCGGGTCAATGAGCAGTTCTTC. The chain uses TRBV7-9 and TRBJ2-1, with 7 bases identical to TRBD2. The germline CDR1 and CDR2 sequences are SEHNR and FQNEAQ (reference sequence). CDR3 length: 15 amino acids. V dropped 2 bases and J dropped 6; count of bases not matched to a gene: 7.

The rearrangement links TRBV6-5 to TRBJ1-5; unclear D gene. The CDR3 loop spans 14 amino acids. Germline assignment: CDR1 MNHEY and CDR2 SVGAGI. Trimming shortened V by 6 bases and J by 3 bases, and 12 bases separated the two germline ends. The CDR3 is CASSSDGTNQPQHF. The CDR3 DNA is TGTGCCAGCAGCTCGGACGGTACCAATCAGCCCCAGCATTTT.

In nucleotides, the CDR3 is TGTGCCAGCAGTTCAGGGGCCGGAGAGCCCCAGCATTTT. This encodes CASSSGAGEPQHF. The rearrangement uses TRBV6-5 and TRBJ1-5, with D possibly matching TRBD1 (6 bases). Looked up from germline, CDR1 is MNHEY and CDR2 is SVGAGI. The CDR3 sequence is 13 residues long. Trimming shortened V by 4 bases and J by 8 bases, and 12 bases separated the two germline ends.

This chain joins TRBV4-1 and TRBJ1-2; D not resolved. The germline V gene has CDR1 MGHRA and CDR2 YSYEKL. The CDR3 sequence is 14 residues long. Trimming stripped 3 bases from V and 1 base from J, with 9 bases between. CDR3 protein: CASSQGIYNYGYTF. CDR3 DNA: TGCGCCAGCAGCCAGGGGATATATAACTATGGCTACACCTTC.

The chain joins TRBV7-6 to TRBJ1-1; D may be TRBD1 (5 bases). V lost 1 base and J lost 1, with 13 bases in between. The CDR3 sequence is 16 residues long. Germline lookup yields CDR1 SGHVS and CDR2 FNYEAQ. The DNA for the CDR3 is TGTGCCAGCAGCTTAGATGAGGGGCTACGGAACACTGAAGCTTTCTTT. This sequence encodes CASSLDEGLRNTEAFF.

V gene TRBV5-6 combines with J gene TRBJ2-3; D call uncertain. This CDR3 has 11 residues. Per the germline V gene, CDR1 is SGHDT and CDR2 is YYEEEE. Trimming removed 2 bases from V and 4 bases from J, with 2 bases in between. The CDR3 region has the DNA TGTGCCAGCAGCTTAGCAGATACGCAGTATTTT. The encoded protein is CASSLADTQYF.

The chain uses TRBV5-6 and TRBJ1-5; D gene uncertain. This CDR3 is built from 15 residues. CDR1 SGHDT and CDR2 YYEEEE come from the germline V gene. With 0 bases removed from V and 5 bases from J, the gap between germline ends came to 12 bases. DNA of the CDR3: TGTGCCAGCAGCTTGGGAGGCTATCACTATCAGCCCCAGCATTTT. This sequence encodes CASSLGGYHYQPQHF.

The J gene is TRBJ2-1, the V gene TRBV6-6; the D gene could be TRBD1 or TRBD2 (5 bases each). CDR3 length: 15 amino acids. Germline CDR1 reads MNHNY; CDR2 reads SVGAGI (reference sequence). With 8 bases removed from V and 7 bases from J, the gap between germline ends came to 21 bases. CDR3 bases: TGTGCCAGCTCCGGTAGAGAGAGGGGTTGGAATGAGCAGTTCTTC. As protein: CASSGRERGWNEQFF.

The table lists this clone with a count of one. The chain employs TRBV12-5 and TRBJ1-4; D is ambiguous. CDR1 and CDR2 from the germline V gene are LGHNT and FRNRAP. The CDR3 is 9 residues long. Between the trimmed V and J ends, which lost 11 bases and 14 bases, there was a span of 12 bases. The CDR3 nucleotides read TGTGCTCCCCATGAAAGGCTGTTTTTT. Amino acids: CAPHERLFF.

This rearrangement joins TRBV19 to TRBJ2-2; 12 bases fit TRBD2. Germline V CDR1 and CDR2: LNHDA, SQIVND (reference sequence). CDR3 length: 17 amino acids. After removal of 3 bases from V and 2 bases from J, the junction contained 4 bases not matched to a gene. CDR3 in amino acids: CASSIWTSGINTGELFF. The CDR3 bases are TGTGCCAGTAGTATCTGGACTAGCGGGATTAACACCGGGGAGCTGTTTTTT.

V is TRBV4-1 and J is TRBJ2-7; the D gene is possibly TRBD1 (5 bases). Germline lookup yields CDR1 MGHRA and CDR2 YSYEKL. This CDR3 comprises 16 residues. V was clipped by 1 base and J by 4 bases, with 17 bases between them. The CDR3 DNA is TGCGCCAGCAGCCAAGCCCCCCCAGGGTCTGTTTACGAGCAGTACTTC. Amino acids: CASSQAPPGSVYEQYF.

This clone was seen only once. This chain links TRBV6-6 with TRBJ2-7; 12 bases fit TRBD2. From germline, CDR1 is MNHNY and CDR2 SVGAGI (reference sequence). V lost 6 bases to trimming and J lost 5 bases; unmatched junction nucleotides: 2. CDR3 size: 13 residues. CDR3 protein: CASRLAGGDEQYF. The CDR3 DNA sequence: TGTGCCAGCAGACTAGCGGGAGGTGACGAGCAGTACTTC.

The V call is TRBV4-3, the J call TRBJ1-2, with 7 bases identical to TRBD1. The CDR3 loop spans 16 amino acids. V gave up 4 bases and J gave up 4 bases; unmatched junction bases: 12. Germline V gene sequence: CDR1 LGHNA, CDR2 YSLEER. The CDR3 DNA follows: TGCGCCAGCAGCCCCCCAGGACAGGAAGGAGGCTATGGCTACACCTTC. Translating it yields CASSPPGQEGGYGYTF.

In its sample, this clone was seen once. The chain links TRBV4-2 to TRBJ2-1; D might be TRBD1 or TRBD2, each matching 6 bases. The CDR3 spans 18 residues. Trimming removed 0 bases at V and 0 bases at J, with 15 bases between. Germline CDR1 reads LGHNA; CDR2 reads YNFKEQ. In DNA form, the CDR3 reads TGTGCCAGCAGCCAAGATGCCATGGGGGGCCTCTCCTACAATGAGCAGTTCTTC. Translation gives CASSQDAMGGLSYNEQFF.

The V and J genes are TRBV7-2 and TRBJ2-1, with TRBD1 as a possible D gene (6 bases). This CDR3 spans 14 amino acids. Trimming removed 5 bases from V and 4 bases from J, with 12 bases in between. CDR1 and CDR2 from the germline V gene are SGHTA and FQGNSA. CDR3: CASSLGTPYNEQFF. In DNA, the CDR3 is TGTGCCAGCAGCCTGGGGACACCTTACAATGAGCAGTTCTTC.

The J gene is TRBJ1-1, the V gene TRBV25-1, with 9 bases lining up with TRBD1. After removal of 6 bases from V and 3 bases from J, the junction contained 5 bases not matched to a gene. Germline V CDR1 and CDR2: MGHDK, SYGVNS. The CDR3 covers 14 residues. This CDR3 reads CASSRDRVDTEAFF. For the CDR3, the DNA is TGTGCCAGCAGCCGGGACAGGGTGGACACTGAAGCTTTCTTT.

This sequence joins TRBV25-1 and TRBJ2-1, with 9 bases matching TRBD2. The V segment lost 7 bases and the J segment 5 bases; nucleotides outside the gene matches: 15. The CDR3 is made up of 17 amino acids. The V gene's germline CDR1 is MGHDK and CDR2 SYGVNS. The CDR3 region is CASMRGLSLAGNNEQFF. CDR3 sequence (DNA): TGTGCCAGCATGCGGGGGTTGTCGCTAGCGGGGAACAATGAGCAGTTCTTC.